The 20 T cell receptor beta chains below all came from one sample that was sequenced in a study of blood T cell repertoires in COVID-19. TCRdb keeps only in-frame clones here, not all; method: immunoSEQ multiplex PCR. The table includes about 410,000 clones, 89% detected once. Sequenced input: peripheral blood. Receptor source: a woman aged 40 to 50 with COVID-19, enrolled during active disease.

This clone was seen just once. The CDR3 DNA sequence: TGTGCCAGCAGCCAAGGCAGGGGAAGCAATCAGCCCCAGCATTTT. Protein sequence: CASSQGRGSNQPQHF. The chain links TRBV3-1 (or the pseudogene TRBV3-2) to TRBJ1-5, with D perhaps matching TRBD1 (6 bases). The V gene's germline CDR1 is LGHDT and CDR2 YNNKEL (reference sequence). Trimming pared 1 base from V and 1 base from J, leaving 8 bases between. The CDR3 totals 15 residues.

The V and J genes are TRBV11-2 and TRBJ2-7; D not certain. CDR3 size: 12 residues. V was trimmed by 1 base and J by 6 bases, leaving 7 bases between them. CDR1 is SGHAT and CDR2 is FQNNGV in the germline V gene. The CDR3 here is CASSLGRVEQYF. The DNA for the CDR3 is TGTGCCAGCAGCTTAGGCCGGGTCGAGCAGTACTTC.

The V gene is TRBV4-1, the J gene TRBJ1-5; 7 positions agree with TRBD1. V trimming: 4 bases; J trimming: 6 bases; junction bases outside the gene matches: 9. The CDR3 contains 15 residues. Germline loops: CDR1 MGHRA, CDR2 YSYEKL. The DNA for the CDR3 is TGCGCCAGCAGCCCCGGACAGGTGAATGGTCAGCCCCAGCATTTT. Translated: CASSPGQVNGQPQHF.

The chain uses TRBV27 and TRBJ1-5; 8 bases align to TRBD1. V trimming: 10 bases; J trimming: 2 bases; junction bases outside the gene matches: 10. Germline V gene lookup returns CDR1 MNHEY and CDR2 SMNVEV (reference sequence). The CDR3 has 15 residues. CDR3 bases: TGTGCCACCCGGACAGGGCAGGGGGGCAATCAGCCCCAGCATTTT. Translation gives CATRTGQGGNQPQHF.

The chain combines TRBV7-2 with TRBJ1-3, with 7 bases matching TRBD1. The CDR3 extends over 16 amino acids. The germline V gene has CDR1 SGHTA and CDR2 FQGNSA. V lost 3 bases to trimming and J lost 0 bases; unmatched junction nucleotides: 5. As DNA, the CDR3 is TGTGCCAGCAGCTTCGGACAGGTTGGCTCTGGAAACACCATATATTTT. It yields the protein CASSFGQVGSGNTIYF.

The chain employs TRBV12-3 or TRBV12-4 and TRBJ1-1, with D perhaps TRBD1 (5 bases). V gave up 4 bases and J gave up 4 bases, with 10 bases separating them. This CDR3 is 13 amino acids long. The CDR3 loop reads CASSSGSVTEAFF. CDR3 DNA: TGTGCCAGCAGTTCAGGGTCCGTCACTGAAGCTTTCTTT.

The chain couples TRBV28 to TRBJ1-5, with 12 bases lining up with TRBD1. Trimming at V came to 2 bases and at J to 0 bases, leaving 5 bases not matched to a gene. The V gene's germline CDR1 is MDHEN and CDR2 SYDVKM. The CDR3 spans 18 residues. The CDR3: CASSLGTGGPVSNQPQHF. In DNA, the CDR3 is TGTGCCAGCAGTTTAGGGACAGGGGGCCCCGTTAGCAATCAGCCCCAGCATTTT.

The chain carries TRBV30 and TRBJ2-3, with D maybe TRBD1 (5 bases). CDR1 is GTSNPN and CDR2 is SVGIG in the germline V gene (reference sequence). This CDR3 has 13 amino acids. V was shortened by 3 bases and J by 4 bases, with 11 bases between the two germline ends. CDR3 protein: CAWSQGGADTQYF. CDR3 coding DNA: TGTGCCTGGAGCCAGGGTGGCGCAGATACGCAGTATTTT.

The table lists this clone with a few counts. The chain combines TRBV28 with TRBJ1-4, with D possibly matching TRBD1 (5 bases). The germline V gene has CDR1 MDHEN and CDR2 SYDVKM. The CDR3 sequence is 16 residues long. Trimming cost V 7 bases and J 7 bases, with 22 bases left between them. DNA of the CDR3: TGTGCCAGCACCAGTCTTGCCGGGGGGGTTTGTGAAAAACTGTTTTTT. Protein sequence: CASTSLAGGVCEKLFF.

As DNA, the CDR3 is TGTGCCAGCAGTAACAGGGGGTATCTCGTCTATGGCTACACCTTC. Translation gives CASSNRGYLVYGYTF. This chain joins TRBV6-5 and TRBJ1-2; 8 positions agree with TRBD1. This CDR3 region has 15 residues. CDR1 and CDR2 (germline): MNHEY, SVGAGI. After removal of 5 bases from V and 4 bases from J, the junction contained 9 bases not matched to a gene.

The CDR3 spells CASSPDSAGELFF. Written as DNA, the CDR3 is TGCGCCAGCAGCCCAGACTCCGCCGGGGAGCTGTTTTTT. The rearrangement uses TRBV4-1 and TRBJ2-2; no reliable D call. The V and J ends lost 4 bases and 6 bases respectively, with 9 bases between them. The germline V gene encodes CDR1 MGHRA and CDR2 YSYEKL. CDR3 length equals 13 residues.

The chain links TRBV19 to TRBJ2-3, with 11 bases that match TRBD1. V lost 7 bases to trimming and J lost 3 bases; unmatched junction nucleotides: 9. This CDR3 has 16 residues. Germline loops: CDR1 LNHDA, CDR2 SQIVND (reference sequence). CDR3 nucleotides: TGTGCCAGTACCCTTCGAGGACAGGGGGCAACAGATACGCAGTATTTT. Its protein is CASTLRGQGATDTQYF.

The rearrangement joins TRBV6-2 or TRBV6-3 to TRBJ2-2; 7 bases are shared with TRBD1. Germline V gene sequence: CDR1 MNHEY, CDR2 SVGEGT. The V segment lost 5 bases and the J segment 1 base; nucleotides outside the gene matches: 4. The CDR3 sequence is 15 residues long. The CDR3 bases are TGTGCCAGCAGTGTAGGGACAGAGAACACCGGGGAGCTGTTTTTT. It specifies CASSVGTENTGELFF.

The V and J genes are TRBV4-2 and TRBJ1-2, with 7 bases identical to TRBD1. The CDR3 is made up of 14 amino acids. Germline CDR1 and CDR2: LGHNA and YNFKEQ. V was pared by 2 bases and J by 4 bases, with 4 bases of the junction left unmatched. CDR3 nucleotides: TGTGCCAGCAGCCAACCGGGACAGCTCTATGGCTACACCTTC. Translating it yields CASSQPGQLYGYTF.

This chain links TRBV5-6 with TRBJ1-6; D gene unclear. Trimming stripped 0 bases from V and 5 bases from J, with 9 bases between. The CDR3 is made up of 15 amino acids. Germline V gene lookup returns CDR1 SGHDT and CDR2 YYEEEE. The DNA of the CDR3 is TGTGCCAGCAGCTTGGGACGGAGAAATAATTCACCCCTCCACTTT. Its translation: CASSLGRRNNSPLHF.

The chain uses TRBV6-5 and TRBJ1-2, with a tentative D call TRBD1 (6 bases). Germline V gives CDR1 MNHEY, CDR2 SVGAGI. V was cut by 7 bases and J by 8 bases, with 20 bases left in between. There are 14 residues in the CDR3. CDR3: CASKRTAELRGYTF. The DNA for the CDR3 is TGTGCCAGCAAAAGGACAGCGGAGCTGAGGGGCTACACCTTC.

V gene TRBV5-1 combines with J gene TRBJ2-5; TRBD1 might be the D (6 bases). V was pared by 4 bases and J by 2 bases, with 9 bases between. CDR3 size: 13 residues. Germline CDR1 is SGHRS and CDR2 is YFSETQ. CDR3 loop: CASSGGQQETQYF. As DNA, the CDR3 is TGCGCCAGCAGCGGCGGACAGCAAGAGACCCAGTACTTC.

The chain links TRBV5-6 to TRBJ1-2; a possible D gene is TRBD1 (5 bases). Trimming removed 3 bases from V and 5 bases from J, with 8 bases in between. The germline V gene encodes CDR1 SGHDT and CDR2 YYEEEE. The CDR3 runs to 12 residues. CDR3 sequence: CASSYRQYGYTF. In nucleotides, the CDR3 is TGTGCCAGCAGCTACAGACAGTATGGCTACACCTTC.

Points on this clone: The sample has other DNA sequences that encode this CDR3 too. V usage is TRBV7-2 and J usage is TRBJ2-3; 7 nucleotides line up with TRBD2. Germline CDR1 reads SGHTA; CDR2 reads FQGNSA. Unmatched junction bases numbered 3, after V lost 0 bases and J lost 3 bases. The CDR3 runs to 15 residues. CDR3 sequence reads: CASSLAGGPTDTQYF. DNA of the CDR3: TGTGCCAGCAGCTTAGCGGGAGGGCCGACAGATACGCAGTATTTT.

The chain couples TRBV18 to TRBJ2-3; tentative D call: TRBD2 (5 bases). The length of the CDR3 is 14 residues. CDR1 KGHSH and CDR2 LQKENI come from the germline V gene. V dropped 3 bases and J dropped 4 bases, with 11 bases sitting between them. The CDR3 protein is CASSPSGIADTQYF. The DNA of the CDR3 is TGTGCCAGCTCACCCTCGGGGATCGCAGATACGCAGTATTTT.